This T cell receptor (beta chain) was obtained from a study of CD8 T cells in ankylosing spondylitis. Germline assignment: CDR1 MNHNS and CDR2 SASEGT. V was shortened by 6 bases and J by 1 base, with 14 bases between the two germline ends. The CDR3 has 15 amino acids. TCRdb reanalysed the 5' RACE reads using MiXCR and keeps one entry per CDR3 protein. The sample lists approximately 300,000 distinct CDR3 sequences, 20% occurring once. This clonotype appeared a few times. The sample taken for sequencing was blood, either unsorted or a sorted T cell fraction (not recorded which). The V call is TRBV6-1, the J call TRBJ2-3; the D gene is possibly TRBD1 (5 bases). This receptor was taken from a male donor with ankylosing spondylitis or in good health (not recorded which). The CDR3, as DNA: TGTGCCAGCAGGCGTGACAGACTCGGCACAGATACGCAGTATTTT. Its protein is CASRRDRLGTDTQYF.